This TCR beta chain comes out of a study of beta chain features in type 1 diabetes. The isolated RNA, all of it, was reverse transcribed, so expressed TCRB transcripts were what got sequenced. The repertoire was sequenced with immunoSEQ multiplex PCR; TCRdb's copy has only in-frame clones and lacks some. The repertoire holds under 300,000 clones, with around 7.8% as singletons. Overall study findings and caveats: Patients with Type 1 diabetes showed moderately but significantly shorter TCRB CDR3s in all four CD4+ subsets.

This clone has just a few counts. What it binds is unknown. Material: central memory CD4+ T cells from blood. The receptor's source is a woman between 18 and 30 years old in good health.

The CDR3: CASSTRGGEKLFF. The CDR3 DNA is TGTGCCAGCAGTACGAGGGGAGGTGAAAAACTGTTTTTT. This chain links TRBV7-2 with TRBJ1-4; weak D call: TRBD1 (5 bases). Trimming removed 6 bases at V and 7 bases at J, with 12 bases between. Germline CDR1 reads SGHTA; CDR2 reads FQGNSA. The CDR3 runs to 13 residues.